What follows describes a single T cell receptor beta chain. Its antigen remains unidentified. Here immunoSEQ multiplex PCR was the method, and the copy in TCRdb shows in-frame clones only, minus some. The data show about 120,000 clones, approximately 95% seen once. The data were obtained in a study of graft-versus-host responses after intestinal transplantation. Study-level background: Recipients underwent multivisceral, liver-intestinal, or isolated intestinal transplants. Study-wide points: When patients had graft-donor T cell macrochimerism, their allografts held high graft-versus-host to host-versus-graft clonal ratios. Maximum circulating GvH clone levels tracked with early post-transplant HvG decreases. GvH clones detected in recipient marrow included some appearing first in ileum or blood.

The germline V gene encodes CDR1 GTSNPN and CDR2 SVGIG (reference sequence). The CDR3 has 12 amino acids. With 0 bases clipped from V and 4 bases from J, the junction kept 0 bases outside the gene matches. The TCR comes from a human donor who received an intestinal transplant. The chain combines TRBV30 with TRBJ2-7; TRBD1 matches 7 bases. The input for sequencing was unstimulated CD8+ T cells sorted from spleen or lymph node cells, taken before intestinal transplant. The CDR3 DNA reads as TGTGCCTGGAGTGTACAGGGGTACGAGCAGTACTTC. Protein sequence: CAWSVQGYEQYF. Drawing the rest from reference TRBV30 and TRBJ2-7, the complete variable domain is SQTIHQWPATLVQPVGSPLSLECTVEGTSNPNLYWYRQAAGRGLQLLFYSVGIGQISSEVPQNLSASRPQDRQFILSSKKLLLSDSGFYLCAWSVQGYEQYFGPGTRLTVT.